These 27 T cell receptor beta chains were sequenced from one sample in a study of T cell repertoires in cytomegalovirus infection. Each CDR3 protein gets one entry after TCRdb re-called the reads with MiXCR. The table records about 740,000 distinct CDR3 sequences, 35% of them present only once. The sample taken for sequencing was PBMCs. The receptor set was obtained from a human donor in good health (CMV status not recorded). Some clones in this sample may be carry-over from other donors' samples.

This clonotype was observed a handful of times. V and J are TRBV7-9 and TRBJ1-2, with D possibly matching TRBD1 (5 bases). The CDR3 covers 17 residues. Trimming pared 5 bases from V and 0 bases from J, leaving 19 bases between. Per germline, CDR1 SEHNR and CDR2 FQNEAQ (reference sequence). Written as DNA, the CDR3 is TGTGCCAGCAGCACACCATCCGGGGGGGGGACTAACTATGGCTACACCTTC. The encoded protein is CASSTPSGGGTNYGYTF.

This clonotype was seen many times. CDR3 amino acids: CASSLRANTEAFF. CDR3 in DNA: TGTGCCAGCAGTTTAAGGGCGAACACTGAAGCTTTCTTT. V gene TRBV7-8 combines with J gene TRBJ1-1, with D uncertain. Trimming left V 6 bases short and J 1 base short, with 9 bases between. The CDR3 has 13 residues. In germline, CDR1 is SGHVS, CDR2 FQNEAQ.

CDR3 sequence (DNA): TGTGCCAGCAGTCCGGACGATCTCTTCACAGATACGCAGTATTTT. Translated: CASSPDDLFTDTQYF. The rearrangement links TRBV28 to TRBJ2-3, with no clear D. The CDR3 spans 15 residues. V lost 5 bases, J lost 2 bases, and 14 bases lay in between. Germline V gives CDR1 MDHEN, CDR2 SYDVKM.

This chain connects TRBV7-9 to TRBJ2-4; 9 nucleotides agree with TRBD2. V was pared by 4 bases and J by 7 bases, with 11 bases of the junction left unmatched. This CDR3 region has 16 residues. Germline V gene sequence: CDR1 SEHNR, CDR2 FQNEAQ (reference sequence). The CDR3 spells CASSSTGLARTNIQYF. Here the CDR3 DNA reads TGTGCCAGCAGCTCCACGGGACTAGCCCGGACGAACATTCAGTACTTC. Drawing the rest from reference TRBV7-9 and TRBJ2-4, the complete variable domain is DTGVSQNPRHKITKRGQNVTFRCDPISEHNRLYWYRQTLGQGPEFLTYFQNEAQLEKSRLLSDRFSAERPKGSFSTLEIQRTEQGDSAMYLCASSSTGLARTNIQYFGAGTRLSVL.

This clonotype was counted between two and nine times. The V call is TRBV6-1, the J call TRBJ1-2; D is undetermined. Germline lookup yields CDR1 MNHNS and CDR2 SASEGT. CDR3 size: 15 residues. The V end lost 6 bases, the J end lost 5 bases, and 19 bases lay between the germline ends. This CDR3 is CASSPNTRGLYGYTF. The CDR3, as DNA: TGTGCCAGCAGCCCTAACACGCGAGGGTTGTATGGCTACACCTTC.

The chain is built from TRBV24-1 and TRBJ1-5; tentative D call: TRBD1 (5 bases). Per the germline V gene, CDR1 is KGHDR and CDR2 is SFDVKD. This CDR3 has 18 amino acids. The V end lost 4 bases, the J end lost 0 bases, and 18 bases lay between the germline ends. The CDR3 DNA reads TGTGCCACCAGTGAATATCCTTGGGACTCGAATAGCAATCAGCCCCAGCATTTT. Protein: CATSEYPWDSNSNQPQHF.

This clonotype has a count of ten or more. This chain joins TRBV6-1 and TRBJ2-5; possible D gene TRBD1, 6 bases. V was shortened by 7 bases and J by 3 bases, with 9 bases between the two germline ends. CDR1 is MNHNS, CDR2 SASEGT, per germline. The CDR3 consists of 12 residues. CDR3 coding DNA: TGTGCCAGCAATGGACAGAAAGAGACCCAGTACTTC. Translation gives CASNGQKETQYF.

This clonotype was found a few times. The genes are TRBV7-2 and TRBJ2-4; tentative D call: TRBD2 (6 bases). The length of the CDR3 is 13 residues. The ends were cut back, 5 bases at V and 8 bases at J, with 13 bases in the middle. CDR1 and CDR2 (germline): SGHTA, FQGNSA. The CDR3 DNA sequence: TGTGCCAGCAGCCCGGGACTCGCCGACATTCAGTACTTC. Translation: CASSPGLADIQYF.

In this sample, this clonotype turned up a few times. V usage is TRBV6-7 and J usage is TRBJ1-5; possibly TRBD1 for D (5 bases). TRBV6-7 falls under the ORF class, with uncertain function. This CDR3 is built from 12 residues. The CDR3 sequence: CASNPGDQPQHF. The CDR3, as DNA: TGTGCATCAAACCCGGGGGATCAGCCCCAGCATTTT.

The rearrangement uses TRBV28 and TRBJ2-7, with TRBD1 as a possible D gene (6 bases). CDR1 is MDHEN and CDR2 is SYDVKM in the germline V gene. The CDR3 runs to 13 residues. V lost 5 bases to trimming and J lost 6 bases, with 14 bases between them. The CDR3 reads CASSRDKEVEQYF. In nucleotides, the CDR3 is TGTGCCAGCAGTAGGGACAAAGAGGTCGAGCAGTACTTC. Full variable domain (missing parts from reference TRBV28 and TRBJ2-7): DVKVTQSSRYLVKRTGEKVFLECVQDMDHENMFWYRQDPGLGLRLIYFSYDVKMKEKGDIPEGYSVSREKKERFSLILESASTNQTSMYLCASSRDKEVEQYFGPGTRLTVT.

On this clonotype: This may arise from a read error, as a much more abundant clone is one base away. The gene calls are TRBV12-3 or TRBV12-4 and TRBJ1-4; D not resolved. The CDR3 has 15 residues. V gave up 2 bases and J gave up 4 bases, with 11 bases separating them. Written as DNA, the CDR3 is TGTGCCAGCAGTTTATTCCGAAAGCATAATGAAAAACTGTTTTTT. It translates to CASSLFRKHNEKLFF.

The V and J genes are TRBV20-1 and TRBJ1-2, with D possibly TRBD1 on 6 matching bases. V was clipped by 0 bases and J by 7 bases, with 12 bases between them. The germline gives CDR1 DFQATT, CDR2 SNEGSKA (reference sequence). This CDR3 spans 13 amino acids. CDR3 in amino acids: CSAREWGAGGYTF. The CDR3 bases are TGCAGTGCTAGAGAGTGGGGGGCAGGTGGCTACACCTTC.

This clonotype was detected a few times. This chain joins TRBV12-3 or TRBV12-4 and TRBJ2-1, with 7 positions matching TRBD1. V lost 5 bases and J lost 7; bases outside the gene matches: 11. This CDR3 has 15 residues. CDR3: CASSLTGTVKNEQFF. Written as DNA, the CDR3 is TGTGCCAGCAGTCTAACCGGGACAGTAAAGAATGAGCAGTTCTTC.

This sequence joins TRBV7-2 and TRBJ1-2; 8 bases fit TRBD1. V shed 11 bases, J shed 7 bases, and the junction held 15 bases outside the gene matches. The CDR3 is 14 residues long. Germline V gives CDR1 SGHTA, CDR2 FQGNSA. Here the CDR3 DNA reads TGTGCCTGCAACAACGGACAGGGACGGGGTGGCTACACCTTC. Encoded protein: CACNNGQGRGGYTF.

CDR3 in DNA: TGCAGTGCTAGCGAGACAGGGGAGAATAATTCACCCCTCCACTTT. Protein product: CSASETGENNSPLHF. The chain uses TRBV20-1 and TRBJ1-6; 8 nucleotides agree with TRBD1. CDR3 length: 15 residues. Trimming cost V 3 bases and J 5 bases; bases outside gene matches: 6. Germline V gene data show CDR1 as DFQATT and CDR2 as SNEGSKA (reference sequence).

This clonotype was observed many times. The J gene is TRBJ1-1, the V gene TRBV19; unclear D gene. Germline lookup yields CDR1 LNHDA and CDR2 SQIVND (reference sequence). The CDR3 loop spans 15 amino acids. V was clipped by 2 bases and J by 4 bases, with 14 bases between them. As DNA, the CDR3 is TGTGCCAGTAGTATATTGGGAGTTGGAGGCACTGAAGCTTTCTTT. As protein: CASSILGVGGTEAFF.

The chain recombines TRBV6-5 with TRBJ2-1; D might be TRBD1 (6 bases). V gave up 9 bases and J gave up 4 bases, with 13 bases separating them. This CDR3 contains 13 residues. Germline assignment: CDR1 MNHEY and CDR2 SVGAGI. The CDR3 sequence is CARRTALYNEQFF. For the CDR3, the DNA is TGTGCCAGGCGGACAGCCCTTTACAATGAGCAGTTCTTC.

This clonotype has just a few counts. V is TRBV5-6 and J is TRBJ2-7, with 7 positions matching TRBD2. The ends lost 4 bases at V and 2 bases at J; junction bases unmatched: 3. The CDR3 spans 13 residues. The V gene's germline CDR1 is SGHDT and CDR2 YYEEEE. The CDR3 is CASSGREAYEQYF. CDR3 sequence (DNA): TGTGCCAGCAGCGGGAGGGAAGCCTACGAGCAGTACTTC.

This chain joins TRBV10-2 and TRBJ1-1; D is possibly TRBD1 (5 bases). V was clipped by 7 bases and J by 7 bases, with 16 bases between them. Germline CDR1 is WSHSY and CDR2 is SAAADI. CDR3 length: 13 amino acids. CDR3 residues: CASKVWGPDEAFF. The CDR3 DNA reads TGCGCCAGCAAGGTCTGGGGACCTGATGAAGCTTTCTTT.

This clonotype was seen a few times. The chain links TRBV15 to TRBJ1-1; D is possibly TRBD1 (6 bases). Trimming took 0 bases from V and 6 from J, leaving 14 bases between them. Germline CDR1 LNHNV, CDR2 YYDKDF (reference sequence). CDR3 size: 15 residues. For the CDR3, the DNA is TGTGCCACCAGCAGAGATTGGTCGAGGGGGGCTGAAGCTTTCTTT. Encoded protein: CATSRDWSRGAEAFF. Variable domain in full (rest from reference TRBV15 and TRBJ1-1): DAMVIQNPRYQVTQFGKPVTLSCSQTLNHNVMYWYQQKSSQAPKLLFHYYDKDFNNEADTPDNFQSRRPNTSFCFLDIRSPGLGDTAMYLCATSRDWSRGAEAFFGQGTRLTVV.

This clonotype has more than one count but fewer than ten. The CDR3 sequence: CASSPQGAGRLNTEAFF. The CDR3 DNA is TGTGCCAGCAGCCCACAGGGGGCGGGAAGGCTGAACACTGAAGCTTTCTTT. This rearrangement joins TRBV7-8 to TRBJ1-1; 9 bases agree with TRBD1. The germline gives CDR1 SGHVS, CDR2 FQNEAQ. The CDR3 runs 17 residues. V dropped 5 bases and J dropped 0; count of bases not matched to a gene: 10.

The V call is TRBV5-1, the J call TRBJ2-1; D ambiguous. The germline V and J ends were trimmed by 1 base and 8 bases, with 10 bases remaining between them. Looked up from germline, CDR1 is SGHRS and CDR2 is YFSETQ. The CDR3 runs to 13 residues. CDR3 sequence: CASSLRSRDEQFF. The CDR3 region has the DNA TGCGCCAGCAGCTTGCGTTCACGGGATGAGCAGTTCTTC.

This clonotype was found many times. The CDR3 protein is CSARDIGQHNEQFF. CDR3 in DNA: TGCAGTGCTAGAGATATCGGACAGCACAATGAGCAGTTCTTC. The chain uses TRBV20-1 and TRBJ2-1; D perhaps matches TRBD1 (6 bases). The CDR3 runs to 14 residues. Germline V CDR1 and CDR2: DFQATT, SNEGSKA (reference sequence). The V end was cut by 0 bases, the J end by 5 bases, with 11 bases between.

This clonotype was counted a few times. The CDR3 DNA is TGTGCCAGCAACGACAGGAGTATTAATCAGCCCCAGCATTTT. Translated, it gives CASNDRSINQPQHF. The chain joins TRBV28 to TRBJ1-5, with D tentatively TRBD1 (6 bases). Germline loops: CDR1 MDHEN, CDR2 SYDVKM. Trimming took 7 bases from V and 4 from J, leaving 14 bases between them. The CDR3 covers 14 residues.

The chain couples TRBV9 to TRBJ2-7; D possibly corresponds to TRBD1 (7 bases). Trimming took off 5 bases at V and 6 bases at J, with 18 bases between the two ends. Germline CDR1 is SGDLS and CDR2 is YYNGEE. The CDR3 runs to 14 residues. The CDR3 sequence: CASRSRRGRGEQYF. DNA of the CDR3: TGTGCCAGCAGGTCTAGGAGGGGGCGCGGCGAGCAGTACTTC.

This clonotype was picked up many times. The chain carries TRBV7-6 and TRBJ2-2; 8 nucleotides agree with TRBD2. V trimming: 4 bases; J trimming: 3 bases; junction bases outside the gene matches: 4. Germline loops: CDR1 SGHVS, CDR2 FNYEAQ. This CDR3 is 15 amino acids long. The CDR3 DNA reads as TGTGCCAGCAGCTCGGGACTAGTGGACACCGGGGAGCTGTTTTTT. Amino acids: CASSSGLVDTGELFF.

Here the CDR3 DNA reads TGTGCCAGCAGCTCATCTCGGTTTGGCTACACCTTC. It specifies CASSSSRFGYTF. The chain recombines TRBV14 with TRBJ1-2; D gene unclear. Trimming shortened V by 5 bases and J by 7 bases, and 11 bases separated the two germline ends. This CDR3 is 12 amino acids long. Germline CDR1 and CDR2: SGHDN and FVKESK.